These 25 T cell receptor beta chains came from one sample sequenced in a study of T cells in Graves' hyperthyroidism and ophthalmopathy. TCR beta CDR3 regions were amplified from RNA transcripts. The HTBI primer set drove a first-round RT-PCR of the TCR CDR3. TCRdb processed the multiplex PCR reads anew with MiXCR; each CDR3 protein has one entry. The data hold about 700,000 distinct CDR3 sequences, with approximately 15% observed a single time. The specimen sequenced was blood. The receptors shown here come from a woman aged 18 to 35 with Graves' hyperthyroidism.

This clonotype was detected many times. The chain couples TRBV20-1 to TRBJ1-4; no clear D. Looked up from germline, CDR1 is DFQATT and CDR2 is SNEGSKA (reference sequence). The CDR3 covers 10 residues. Trimming stripped 4 bases from V and 6 bases from J, with 3 bases between. The CDR3 is CSAKDEKLFF. Here the CDR3 DNA reads TGCAGTGCTAAGGATGAAAAACTGTTTTTT.

This clonotype was picked up many times. This chain uses TRBV6-1 with TRBJ2-1, with D uncertain. The germline V gene encodes CDR1 MNHNS and CDR2 SASEGT. This CDR3 comprises 15 residues. The V end lost 4 bases, the J end lost 2 bases, and 12 bases lay between the germline ends. The CDR3 spells CASSVLLPTYNEQFF. In DNA form, the CDR3 reads TGTGCCAGCAGTGTGCTACTTCCAACCTACAATGAGCAGTTCTTC.

This chain joins TRBV13 and TRBJ2-2; unclear D gene. The V gene lost 6 bases and the J gene lost 0 bases, with 20 bases spanning the gap. The CDR3 totals 18 residues. Germline V CDR1 and CDR2: PRHDT, FYEKMQ (reference sequence). CDR3 nucleotide sequence: TGTGCCAGCAGTTCGTCAATCCGACGTGGGCCGAACACCGGGGAGCTGTTTTTT. Its translation is CASSSSIRRGPNTGELFF.

There are many counts of this clonotype. J is TRBJ2-1 and V is TRBV28; 10 positions agree with TRBD2. V shed 0 bases and J 4 bases; nucleotides not matched to a gene: 15. Germline V CDR1 and CDR2: MDHEN, SYDVKM. CDR3 size: 20 residues. CDR3 DNA sequence: TGTGCCAGCAGTTTATGGTCCCGTAAGCGGGAGGGCCTAAAATACAATGAGCAGTTCTTC. This encodes CASSLWSRKREGLKYNEQFF.

In its sample, this clonotype was seen many times. The rearrangement uses TRBV7-3 and TRBJ2-1; 8 bases are shared with TRBD1. The CDR3 has 13 amino acids. Germline V gene data show CDR1 as SGHTA and CDR2 as FQGTGA. J was trimmed by 8 bases and V by 5 bases; bases with no gene match: 5. In DNA, the CDR3 is TGTGCCAGCAGCCAGTACAGGGGGGATGAGCAGTTCTTC. As protein: CASSQYRGDEQFF.

This clonotype was counted ten times or more. The genes are TRBV28 and TRBJ2-5, with D maybe TRBD1 (6 bases). The CDR3 is 16 residues long. CDR1 and CDR2 (germline): MDHEN, SYDVKM. V was trimmed by 4 bases and J by 1 base, leaving 16 bases between them. In DNA form, the CDR3 reads TGTGCCAGCAGTTCCGACGCAGGGGAACCCCAAGAGACCCAGTACTTC. It is translated as CASSSDAGEPQETQYF.

This clonotype was observed many times. The J gene is TRBJ1-2, the V gene TRBV30, with 8 bases identical to TRBD1. V shed 0 bases, J shed 6 bases, and the junction held 6 bases outside the gene matches. The CDR3 loop spans 14 amino acids. The germline gives CDR1 GTSNPN, CDR2 SVGIG (reference sequence). CDR3 sequence reads: CAWSVPRRGHGYTF. In DNA, the CDR3 is TGTGCCTGGAGTGTACCCCGCAGGGGGCATGGCTACACCTTC.

Many counts were recorded for this clonotype. The chain uses TRBV7-2 and TRBJ2-7; TRBD2 matches at 8 bases. CDR3 length: 14 residues. The V segment lost 3 bases and the J segment 3 bases; nucleotides outside the gene matches: 4. Germline V lookup: CDR1 SGHTA, CDR2 FQGNSA. The DNA of the CDR3 is TGTGCCAGCAGCTTGGGACTAGGGCTCTACGAGCAGTACTTC. This translates into CASSLGLGLYEQYF.

The table lists this clonotype with many counts. This chain connects TRBV12-3 or TRBV12-4 to TRBJ2-5; tentative D call: TRBD1 (5 bases). Trimming stripped 1 base from V and 4 bases from J, with 13 bases between. The CDR3 has 15 residues. CDR3 in amino acids: CASSLGRQQRETQYF. CDR3 bases: TGTGCCAGCAGTTTAGGCCGACAGCAACGAGAGACCCAGTACTTC.

At least ten counts were recorded for this clonotype. The gene calls are TRBV13 and TRBJ2-7; perhaps TRBD1 as D (6 bases). CDR1 PRHDT and CDR2 FYEKMQ come from the germline V gene (reference sequence). There are 14 residues in the CDR3. The V end was cut by 5 bases, the J end by 0 bases, with 11 bases between. The CDR3 is CASSVRGTSYEQYF. The CDR3 nucleotides are TGTGCCAGCAGCGTCAGGGGAACCTCCTACGAGCAGTACTTC.

This clonotype was counted ten times or more. The V call is TRBV6-2 or TRBV6-3, the J call TRBJ2-1, with D tentatively TRBD1 (6 bases). This CDR3 spans 19 amino acids. The V end lost 2 bases, the J end lost 1 base, and 21 bases lay between the germline ends. Germline V lookup: CDR1 MNHEY, CDR2 SVGEGT. CDR3 amino acids: CASSYPSYTSGESYNEQFF. Written as DNA, the CDR3 is TGTGCCAGCAGTTACCCTTCATATACCTCAGGGGAATCCTACAATGAGCAGTTCTTC.

This clonotype was counted at least ten times. The chain couples TRBV28 to TRBJ1-1; weak D call: TRBD1 (6 bases). CDR1 MDHEN and CDR2 SYDVKM come from the germline V gene. The CDR3 runs 14 residues. V was clipped by 6 bases and J by 2 bases, with 13 bases between them. CDR3 residues: CASRLTGGNTEAFF. The CDR3 region has the DNA TGTGCCAGCAGATTGACAGGCGGCAACACTGAAGCTTTCTTT.

Ten or more counts support this clonotype. In DNA, the CDR3 is TGTGCCAGCTCACCAGGACAGGGGCAGTCCTACGAGCAGTACTTC. Protein: CASSPGQGQSYEQYF. The chain carries TRBV18 and TRBJ2-7; 9 bases agree with TRBD1. There are 15 residues in the CDR3. J gave up 1 base and V 2 bases, and 3 bases lay outside the gene matches. Germline V CDR1 and CDR2: KGHSH, LQKENI.

This clonotype was observed a few times. CDR3 sequence: CATSGSGLGGELFF. As DNA, the CDR3 is TGTGCCACCAGTGGATCAGGGCTCGGCGGGGAGCTGTTTTTT. The chain joins TRBV24-1 to TRBJ2-2; D possibly corresponds to TRBD1 (5 bases). Trimming took 5 bases from V and 7 from J, leaving 13 bases between them. The CDR3 runs 14 residues. In germline, CDR1 is KGHDR, CDR2 SFDVKD.

Concerning this clonotype itself: A read error is possible here, since a much larger clone lies one base away. Here the CDR3 omits its conserved ending phenylalanine or tryptophan, so a read error is the likely source. The chain joins TRBV18 to TRBJ1-4; D gene unclear. With 2 bases removed from V and 0 bases from J, the gap between germline ends came to 7 bases. Germline CDR1 KGHSH, CDR2 LQKENI. This CDR3 has 15 residues. CDR3 sequence reads: CASSPGWSTNEKLFL. Here the CDR3 DNA reads TGTGCCAGCTCACCAGGGTGGTCAACTAATGAAAAACTGTTTCTT.

Only one count was recorded for this clonotype. The V call is TRBV6-2 or TRBV6-3, the J call TRBJ1-3, with D possibly matching TRBD1 (6 bases). Germline V gene sequence: CDR1 MNHEY, CDR2 SVGEGT. The V end lost 4 bases, the J end lost 0 bases, and 13 bases lay between the germline ends. This CDR3 comprises 16 residues. CDR3 protein: CASSFRGPSSGNTIYF. The CDR3 DNA is TGTGCCAGCAGTTTCAGGGGTCCAAGCTCTGGAAACACCATATATTTT.

The chain joins TRBV19 to TRBJ2-3; maybe TRBD2 (6 bases). The germline V and J ends were trimmed by 5 bases and 5 bases, with 20 bases remaining between them. This CDR3 has 16 amino acids. Germline V CDR1 and CDR2: LNHDA, SQIVND (reference sequence). CDR3 residues: CASSPAVGEDQDTQYF. CDR3 nucleotides: TGTGCCAGTAGTCCCGCGGTAGGGGAGGATCAAGATACGCAGTATTTT.

This clonotype has ten or more counts. The chain couples TRBV11-2 to TRBJ1-1; D is uncertain. Looked up from germline, CDR1 is SGHAT and CDR2 is FQNNGV. V lost 5 bases and J 0 bases, leaving 10 bases between the germline ends. This CDR3 is 14 amino acids long. The DNA of the CDR3 is TGTGCCAGCAGCCGGAATCACTTGAACACTGAAGCTTTCTTT. Amino acid sequence: CASSRNHLNTEAFF.

This clonotype was counted many times. V and J are TRBV2 and TRBJ1-1, with D hard to call. The length of the CDR3 is 14 residues. CDR1 is SNHLY, CDR2 FYNNEI, per germline. V was shortened by 3 bases and J by 7 bases, with 15 bases between the two germline ends. The CDR3 here is CASSEIGRRVEAFF. The CDR3 coding sequence is TGTGCCAGCAGTGAGATCGGGAGACGAGTTGAAGCTTTCTTT.

This clonotype was seen a few times. This chain uses TRBV7-9 with TRBJ2-2; D may be TRBD1 or TRBD2 (5 bases each). Germline V gene sequence: CDR1 SEHNR, CDR2 FQNEAQ (reference sequence). The CDR3 consists of 15 residues. The V gene lost 1 base and the J gene lost 9 bases, with 15 bases spanning the gap. The CDR3 loop is CASSLVGDPDRELFF. The CDR3 coding sequence is TGTGCCAGCAGCTTAGTCGGGGACCCGGACCGGGAGCTGTTTTTT.

This clonotype occurred a few times. The chain carries TRBV20-1 and TRBJ1-6, with D unresolved. The V end was cut by 1 base, the J end by 9 bases, with 19 bases between. The CDR3 sequence is 16 residues long. The germline V gene has CDR1 DFQATT and CDR2 SNEGSKA (reference sequence). The CDR3 coding sequence is TGCAGTGCTAGAGGCAGTACCTGGTCTTCGGGTTCACCCCTCCACTTT. It yields the protein CSARGSTWSSGSPLHF.

The genes are TRBV7-2 and TRBJ2-2; D unresolved. The germline V and J ends were trimmed by 7 bases and 3 bases, with 12 bases remaining between them. Germline V gene data show CDR1 as SGHTA and CDR2 as FQGNSA. CDR3 size: 14 residues. CDR3 region: CASTYTSDTGELFF. The CDR3 coding sequence is TGTGCCAGCACTTACACCTCGGACACCGGGGAGCTGTTTTTT.

At least ten counts were recorded for this clonotype. The chain recombines TRBV9 with TRBJ2-1; 8 bases fit TRBD2. This CDR3 is 16 amino acids long. V gave up 4 bases and J gave up 5 bases; unmatched junction bases: 11. Germline CDR1 SGDLS, CDR2 YYNGEE. This CDR3 is CASSLGGAGVDNEQFF. The CDR3 bases are TGTGCCAGCAGCTTAGGGGGAGCGGGAGTGGACAATGAGCAGTTCTTC.

The rearrangement uses TRBV20-1 and TRBJ1-2, with 10 bases lining up with TRBD1. The V segment lost 4 bases and the J segment 4 bases; nucleotides outside the gene matches: 6. The CDR3 sequence is 14 residues long. The germline V gene encodes CDR1 DFQATT and CDR2 SNEGSKA (reference sequence). CDR3 residues: CSANRDRGTYGYTF. As DNA, the CDR3 is TGCAGTGCTAACCGGGACAGGGGTACCTATGGCTACACCTTC.

This rearrangement joins TRBV7-9 to TRBJ2-5; 11 bases map to TRBD2. CDR3 length: 17 amino acids. V trimming: 5 bases; J trimming: 4 bases; junction bases outside the gene matches: 12. The germline gives CDR1 SEHNR, CDR2 FQNEAQ (reference sequence). For the CDR3, the DNA is TGTGCCAGCAGCCCGGAAATCTTAGCGGGAGGGCGAGAGACCCAGTACTTC. Residues: CASSPEILAGGRETQYF.